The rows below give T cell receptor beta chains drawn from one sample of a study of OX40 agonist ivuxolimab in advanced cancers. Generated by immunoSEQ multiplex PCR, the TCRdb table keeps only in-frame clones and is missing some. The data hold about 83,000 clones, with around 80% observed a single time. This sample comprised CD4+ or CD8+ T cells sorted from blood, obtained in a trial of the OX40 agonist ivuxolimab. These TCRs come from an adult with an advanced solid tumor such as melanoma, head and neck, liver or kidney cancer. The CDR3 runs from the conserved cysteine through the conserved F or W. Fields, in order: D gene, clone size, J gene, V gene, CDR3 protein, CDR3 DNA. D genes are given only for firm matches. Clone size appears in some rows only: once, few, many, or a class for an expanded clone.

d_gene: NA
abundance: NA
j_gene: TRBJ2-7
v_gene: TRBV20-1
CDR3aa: CSAMGGYEQYF
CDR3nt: TGCAGTGCAATGGGCGGCTACGAGCAGTACTTC

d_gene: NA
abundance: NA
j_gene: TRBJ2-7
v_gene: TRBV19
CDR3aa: CASSIDKAYEQYF
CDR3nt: TGTGCCAGTAGTATAGACAAAGCCTACGAGCAGTACTTC

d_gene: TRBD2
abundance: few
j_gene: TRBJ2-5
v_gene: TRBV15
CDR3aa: CATSRGAGSGDQETQYF
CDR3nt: TGTGCCACCAGCAGAGGGGCCGGTAGCGGGGATCAAGAGACCCAGTACTTC

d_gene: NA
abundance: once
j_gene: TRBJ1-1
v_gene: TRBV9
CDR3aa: CASSPRPVQELNTEAFF
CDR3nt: TGTGCCAGCAGCCCTCGCCCGGTACAGGAACTGAACACTGAAGCTTTCTTT

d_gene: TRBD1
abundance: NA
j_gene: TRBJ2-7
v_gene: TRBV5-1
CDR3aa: CASSTGQGASEQYF
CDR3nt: TGCGCCAGCAGCACCGGACAGGGGGCGAGCGAGCAGTACTTC

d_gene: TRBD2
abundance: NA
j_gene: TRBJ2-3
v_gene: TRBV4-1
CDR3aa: CASSQDSGVSTDTQYF
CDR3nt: TGCGCCAGCAGCCAAGACAGCGGGGTGAGCACAGATACGCAGTATTTT

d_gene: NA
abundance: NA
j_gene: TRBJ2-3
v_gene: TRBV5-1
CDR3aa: CASSKGLVLSQGADTQYF
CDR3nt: TGCGCCAGCAGCAAGGGACTAGTTTTATCTCAGGGGGCAGATACGCAGTATTTT

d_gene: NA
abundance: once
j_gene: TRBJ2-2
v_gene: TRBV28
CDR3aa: CASRPPRGNQGTGELFF
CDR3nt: TGTGCCAGCAGGCCCCCTCGGGGGAATCAGGGCACCGGGGAGCTGTTTTTT

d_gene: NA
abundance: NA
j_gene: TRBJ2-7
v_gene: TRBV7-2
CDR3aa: CASSFRGAPTYEQYF
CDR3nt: TGTGCCAGCAGCTTCCGAGGGGCCCCCACCTACGAGCAGTACTTC

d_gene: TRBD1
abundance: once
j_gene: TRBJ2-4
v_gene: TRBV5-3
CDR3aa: CARRRTHRGPRIGAKNIQYF
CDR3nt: TGTGCCAGAAGGCGGACCCACAGGGGCCCGCGGATTGGAGCCAAAAACATTCAGTACTTC

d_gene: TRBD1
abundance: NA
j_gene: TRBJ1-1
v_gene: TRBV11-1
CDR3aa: CASSPGTASEAFF
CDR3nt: TGTGCCAGCAGCCCCGGGACAGCTTCTGAAGCTTTCTTT

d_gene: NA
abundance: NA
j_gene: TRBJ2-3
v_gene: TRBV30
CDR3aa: CAVRVGDTQYF
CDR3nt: TGTGCCGTACGGGTCGGAGATACGCAGTATTTT

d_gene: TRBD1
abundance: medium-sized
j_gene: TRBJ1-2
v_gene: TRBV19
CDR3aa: CASRHRDRGRGGYTF
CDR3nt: TGTGCCAGTAGGCATCGGGACAGGGGGCGGGGTGGCTACACCTTC

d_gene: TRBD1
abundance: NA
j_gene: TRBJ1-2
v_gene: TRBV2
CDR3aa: CASKDRGPDYGYTF
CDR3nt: TGTGCCAGCAAGGACAGGGGGCCGGACTATGGCTACACCTTC

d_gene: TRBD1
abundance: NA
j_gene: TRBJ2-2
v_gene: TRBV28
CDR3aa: CASSFPDRAAGELFF
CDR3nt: TGTGCCAGCAGCTTCCCAGACAGGGCTGCCGGGGAGCTGTTTTTT

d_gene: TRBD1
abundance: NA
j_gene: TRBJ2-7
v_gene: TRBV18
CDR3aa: CASSPDRAQQYF
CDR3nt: TGTGCCAGCTCACCCGACAGGGCGCAGCAGTACTTC

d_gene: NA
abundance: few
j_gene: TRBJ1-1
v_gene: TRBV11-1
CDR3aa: CASSLGGRGTEAFF
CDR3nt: TGTGCCAGCAGCTTGGGCGGAAGGGGCACTGAAGCTTTCTTT

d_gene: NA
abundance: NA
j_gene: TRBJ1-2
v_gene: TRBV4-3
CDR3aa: CASSQSPQSGFYGYTF
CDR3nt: TGCGCCAGCAGCCAAAGCCCGCAGTCAGGTTTCTATGGCTACACCTTC

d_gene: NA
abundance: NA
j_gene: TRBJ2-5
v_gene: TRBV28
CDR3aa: CASSSGGTAQETQYF
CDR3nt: TGTGCCAGCAGTTCCGGAGGGACAGCCCAAGAGACCCAGTACTTC

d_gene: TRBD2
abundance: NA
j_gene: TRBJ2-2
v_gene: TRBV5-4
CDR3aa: CASSAASGEGTGELFF
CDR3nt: TGTGCCAGCAGCGCCGCTAGCGGGGAGGGCACCGGGGAGCTGTTTTTT

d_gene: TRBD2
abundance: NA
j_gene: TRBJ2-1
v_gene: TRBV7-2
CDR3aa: CASSPSRGGPQFF
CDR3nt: TGTGCCAGCAGCCCCTCTCGCGGGGGGCCACAGTTCTTC

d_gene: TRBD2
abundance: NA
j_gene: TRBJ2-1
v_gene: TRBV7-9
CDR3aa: CASSLLLAGHNEQFF
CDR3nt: TGTGCCAGCAGCTTACTTCTAGCGGGCCACAATGAGCAGTTCTTC

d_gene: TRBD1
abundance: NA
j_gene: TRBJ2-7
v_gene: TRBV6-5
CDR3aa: CASRGTVEQYF
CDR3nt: TGTGCCAGCAGGGGGACAGTCGAGCAGTACTTC

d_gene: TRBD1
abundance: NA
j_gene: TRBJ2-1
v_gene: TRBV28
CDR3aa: CASSSNTHRGEQFF
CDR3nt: TGTGCCAGCAGTTCGAACACCCACAGGGGTGAGCAGTTCTTC

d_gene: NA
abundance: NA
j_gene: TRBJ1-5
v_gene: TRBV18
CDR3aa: CASSPEAIGQPQHF
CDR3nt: TGTGCCAGCTCACCGGAGGCGATTGGGCAGCCCCAGCATTTT

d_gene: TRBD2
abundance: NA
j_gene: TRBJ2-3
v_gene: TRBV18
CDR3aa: CASSIRATSGGTDTQYF
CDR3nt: TGTGCCAGCTCAATAAGGGCCACTAGCGGGGGCACAGATACGCAGTATTTT

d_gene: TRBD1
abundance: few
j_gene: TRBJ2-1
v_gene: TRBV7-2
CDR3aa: CASSSGGAGYNEQFF
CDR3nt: TGTGCCAGCAGCTCAGGGGGCGCAGGCTACAATGAGCAGTTCTTC

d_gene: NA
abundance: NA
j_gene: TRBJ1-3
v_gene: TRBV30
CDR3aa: CAWSVGVAGNTIYF
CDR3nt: TGTGCCTGGAGTGTAGGGGTGGCTGGAAACACCATATATTTT

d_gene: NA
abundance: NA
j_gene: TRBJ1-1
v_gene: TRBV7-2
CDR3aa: CASSLRGPLDTEAFF
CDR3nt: TGTGCCAGCAGCCTACGAGGGCCCCTTGACACTGAAGCTTTCTTT

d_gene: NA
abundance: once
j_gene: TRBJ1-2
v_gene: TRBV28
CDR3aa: CASSLQADTYGYTF
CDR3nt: TGTGCCAGCAGTCTCCAGGCAGATACCTATGGCTACACCTTC

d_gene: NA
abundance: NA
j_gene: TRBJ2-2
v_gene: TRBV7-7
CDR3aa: CASSRQWNTGELFF
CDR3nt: TGTGCCAGCAGCCGACAGTGGAACACCGGGGAGCTGTTTTTT

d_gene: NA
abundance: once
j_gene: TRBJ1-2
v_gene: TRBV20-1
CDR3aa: CSARNGMWTF
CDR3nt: TGCAGTGCTAGAAACGGGATGTGGACCTTC

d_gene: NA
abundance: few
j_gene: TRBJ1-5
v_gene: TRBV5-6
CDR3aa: CASSPRASNQPQHF
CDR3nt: TGTGCCAGCAGCCCGAGGGCCAGCAATCAGCCCCAGCATTTT

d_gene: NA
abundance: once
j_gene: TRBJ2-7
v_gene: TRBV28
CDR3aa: CASSGRTDLARYEQYF
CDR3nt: TGTGCCAGCAGTGGGAGGACGGACCTCGCTCGGTACGAGCAGTACTTC

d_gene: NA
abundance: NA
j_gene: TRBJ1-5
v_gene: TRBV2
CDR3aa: CATTKTGQGGFQPQHF
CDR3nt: TGTGCCACCACCAAAACAGGGCAAGGGGGATTTCAGCCCCAGCATTTT

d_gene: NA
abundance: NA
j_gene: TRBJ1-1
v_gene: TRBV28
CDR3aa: CASSKMGGRLRTEAFF
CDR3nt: TGTGCCAGCAGTAAAATGGGGGGGCGCCTTAGGACTGAAGCTTTCTTT

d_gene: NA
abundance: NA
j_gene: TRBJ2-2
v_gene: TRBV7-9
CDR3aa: CASSLLRGTGELFF
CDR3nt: TGTGCCAGCAGCTTGTTGCGGGGAACCGGGGAGCTGTTTTTT

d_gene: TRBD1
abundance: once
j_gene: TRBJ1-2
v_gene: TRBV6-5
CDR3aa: CASSGIDRGGGYTF
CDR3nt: TGTGCCAGCAGCGGAATCGACAGGGGCGGTGGCTACACCTTC

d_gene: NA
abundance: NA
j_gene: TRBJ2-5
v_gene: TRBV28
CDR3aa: CASMEGSGETQYF
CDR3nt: TGTGCCAGCATGGAGGGGTCGGGGGAGACCCAGTACTTC

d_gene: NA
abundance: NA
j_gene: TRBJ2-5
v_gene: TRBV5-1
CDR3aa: CASRPNDETQYF
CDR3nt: TGCGCCAGCAGACCCAATGACGAGACCCAGTACTTC

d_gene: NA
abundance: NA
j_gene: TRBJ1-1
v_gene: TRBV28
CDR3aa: CASRLGGLDTEAFF
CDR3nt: TGTGCCAGCAGATTAGGGGGTTTAGACACTGAAGCTTTCTTT

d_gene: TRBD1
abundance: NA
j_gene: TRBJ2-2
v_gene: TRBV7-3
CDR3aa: CASSLQGSTGELFF
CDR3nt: TGTGCCAGCAGCCTACAGGGGAGCACCGGGGAGCTGTTTTTT

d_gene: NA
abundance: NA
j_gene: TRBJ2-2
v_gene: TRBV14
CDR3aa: CASSQDWGRGSGELFF
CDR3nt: TGTGCCAGCAGCCAAGATTGGGGCAGGGGATCCGGGGAGCTGTTTTTT

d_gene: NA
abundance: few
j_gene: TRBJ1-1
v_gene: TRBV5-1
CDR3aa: CASSLDGVNTEAFF
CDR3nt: TGCGCCAGCAGCTTGGACGGGGTGAACACTGAAGCTTTCTTT

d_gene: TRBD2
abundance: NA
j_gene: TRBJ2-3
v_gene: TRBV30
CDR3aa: CAWRAGRETDTQYF
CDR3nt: TGTGCCTGGAGGGCGGGGAGGGAGACAGATACGCAGTATTTT

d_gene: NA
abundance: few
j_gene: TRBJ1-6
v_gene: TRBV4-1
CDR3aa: CASSQGPSSPLHF
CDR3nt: TGCGCCAGCAGCCAAGGCCCGTCGTCACCCCTCCACTTT

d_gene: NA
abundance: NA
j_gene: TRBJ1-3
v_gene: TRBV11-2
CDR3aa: CASSSRDTRNTIYF
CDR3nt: TGTGCCAGCAGCTCCCGGGACACCCGAAACACCATATATTTT

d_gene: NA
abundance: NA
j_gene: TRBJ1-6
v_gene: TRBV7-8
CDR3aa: CASSFGRVGGSPLHF
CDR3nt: TGTGCCAGCAGCTTTGGAAGGGTCGGGGGTTCACCCCTCCACTTT